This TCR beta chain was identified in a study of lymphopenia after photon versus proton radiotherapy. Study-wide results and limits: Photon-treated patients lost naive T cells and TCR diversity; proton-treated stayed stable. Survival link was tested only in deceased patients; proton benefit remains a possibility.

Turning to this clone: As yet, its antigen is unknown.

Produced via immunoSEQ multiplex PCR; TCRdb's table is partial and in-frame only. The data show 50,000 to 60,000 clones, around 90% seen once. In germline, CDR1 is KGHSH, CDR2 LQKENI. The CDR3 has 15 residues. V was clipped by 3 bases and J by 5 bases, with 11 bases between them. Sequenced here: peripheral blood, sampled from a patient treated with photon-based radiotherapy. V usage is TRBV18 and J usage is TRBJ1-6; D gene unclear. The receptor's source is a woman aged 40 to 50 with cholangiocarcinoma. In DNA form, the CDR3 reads TGTGCCAGCTCACCGCTGGACGGTGATAATTCACCCCTCCACTTT. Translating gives CASSPLDGDNSPLHF. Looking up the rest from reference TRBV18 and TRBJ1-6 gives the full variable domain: NAGVMQNPRHLVRRRGQEARLRCSPMKGHSHVYWYRQLPEEGLKFMVYLQKENIIDESGMPKERFSAEFPKEGPSILRIQQVVRGDSAAYFCASSPLDGDNSPLHFGNGTRLTVT.